This TCR beta chain was obtained from a study of shared T cell receptors in the human thymus. Data came from immunoSEQ multiplex PCR; TCRdb stores just in-frame clones and leaves some out. In the table there are hundreds of thousands of clones, approximately 85% of which are singletons. This clone was detected only a few times. V lost 4 bases, J lost 4 bases, and 23 bases lay in between. The CDR3 is 17 amino acids. CDR1 is SGHKS and CDR2 is YYEKEE in the germline V gene (reference sequence). The same data also contributed to another study, on human thymus T cells. Per that paper: Thymus pieces cut out during corrective heart surgery were the tissue that was used. Thymic and blood repertoires seemed to show skewed V and J gene use.

Material for sequencing was thymocytes. V and J are TRBV5-5 and TRBJ2-5; D possibly corresponds to TRBD1 (7 bases). The source of this sequence is a girl under two years old with a congenital heart defect. The CDR3 nucleotides are TGTGCCAGCAGCCCTGGGACAGACAAGGGGGGAAGAGAGACCCAGTACTTC. Encoded protein: CASSPGTDKGGRETQYF. The whole variable domain, filled in from reference TRBV5-5 and TRBJ2-5, reads DAGVTQSPTHLIKTRGQQVTLRCSPISGHKSVSWYQQVLGQGPQFIFQYYEKEERGRGNFPDRFSARQFPNYSSELNVNALLLGDSALYLCASSPGTDKGGRETQYFGPGTRLLVL.